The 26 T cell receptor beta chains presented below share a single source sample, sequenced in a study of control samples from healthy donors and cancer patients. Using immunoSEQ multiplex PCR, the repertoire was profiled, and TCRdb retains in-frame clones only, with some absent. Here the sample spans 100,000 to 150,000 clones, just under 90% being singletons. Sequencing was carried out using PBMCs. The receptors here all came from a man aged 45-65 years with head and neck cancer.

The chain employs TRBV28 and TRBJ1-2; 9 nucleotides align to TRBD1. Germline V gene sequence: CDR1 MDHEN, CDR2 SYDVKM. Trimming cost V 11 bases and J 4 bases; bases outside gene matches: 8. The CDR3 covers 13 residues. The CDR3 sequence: CAGSPGQGYGYTF. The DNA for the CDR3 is TGTGCCGGTTCCCCGGGACAGGGCTATGGCTACACCTTC.

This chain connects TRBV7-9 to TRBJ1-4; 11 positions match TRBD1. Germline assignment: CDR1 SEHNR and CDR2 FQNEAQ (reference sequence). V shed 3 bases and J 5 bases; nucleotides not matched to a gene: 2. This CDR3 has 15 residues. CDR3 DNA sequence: TGTGCCAGCAGCTTCGGGACAGGGGGAAATGAAAAACTGTTTTTT. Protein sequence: CASSFGTGGNEKLFF. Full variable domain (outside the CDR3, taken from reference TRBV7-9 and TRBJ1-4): DTGVSQNPRHKITKRGQNVTFRCDPISEHNRLYWYRQTLGQGPEFLTYFQNEAQLEKSRLLSDRFSAERPKGSFSTLEIQRTEQGDSAMYLCASSFGTGGNEKLFFGSGTQLSVL.

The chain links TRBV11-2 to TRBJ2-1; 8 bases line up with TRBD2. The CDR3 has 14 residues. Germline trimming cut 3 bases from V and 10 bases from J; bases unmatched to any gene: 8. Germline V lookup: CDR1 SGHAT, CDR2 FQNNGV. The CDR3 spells CASSFSGTRGEQFF. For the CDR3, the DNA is TGTGCCAGCAGCTTCTCCGGGACTAGGGGGGAGCAGTTCTTC.

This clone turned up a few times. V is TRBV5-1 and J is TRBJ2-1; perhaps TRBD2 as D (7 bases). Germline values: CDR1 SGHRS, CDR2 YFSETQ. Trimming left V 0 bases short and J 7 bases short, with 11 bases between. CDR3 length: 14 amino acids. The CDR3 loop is CASSLAGGRNEQFF. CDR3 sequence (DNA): TGCGCCAGCAGCTTGGCGGGGGGCAGGAATGAGCAGTTCTTC.

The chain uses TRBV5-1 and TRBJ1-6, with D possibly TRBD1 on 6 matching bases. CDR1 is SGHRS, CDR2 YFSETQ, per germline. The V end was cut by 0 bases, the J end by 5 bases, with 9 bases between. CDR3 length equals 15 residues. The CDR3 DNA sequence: TGCGCCAGCAGCTTGGAGGGGACAAATAATTCACCCCTCCACTTT. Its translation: CASSLEGTNNSPLHF.

CDR3 DNA: TGCGCCAGCAGCCGGGACTACCCCACCTACAATGAGCAGTTCTTC. It encodes CASSRDYPTYNEQFF. The chain recombines TRBV5-1 with TRBJ2-1, with TRBD2 matching 7 bases. The germline V gene encodes CDR1 SGHRS and CDR2 YFSETQ. The CDR3 has 15 amino acids. Trimming removed 4 bases from V and 2 bases from J; junction bases left unmatched: 6.

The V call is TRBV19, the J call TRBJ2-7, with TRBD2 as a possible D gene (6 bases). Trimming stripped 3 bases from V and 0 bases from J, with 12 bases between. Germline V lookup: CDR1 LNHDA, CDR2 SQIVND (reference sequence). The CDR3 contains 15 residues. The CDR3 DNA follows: TGTGCCAGTAGTATGGGAGGCACTAGCTCCTACGAGCAGTACTTC. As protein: CASSMGGTSSYEQYF.

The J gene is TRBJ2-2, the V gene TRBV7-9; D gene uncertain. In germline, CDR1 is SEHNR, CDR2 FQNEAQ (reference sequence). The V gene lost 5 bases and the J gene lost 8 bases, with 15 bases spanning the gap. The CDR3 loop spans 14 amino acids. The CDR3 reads CASSLGSLGGELFF. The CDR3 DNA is TGTGCCAGCAGCCTCGGGTCCCTAGGAGGGGAGCTGTTTTTT.

CDR3 nucleotide sequence: TGTGCCAGCAGCTTCGGGACAGTTGGTTACGAGCAGTACTTC. As protein: CASSFGTVGYEQYF. V usage is TRBV7-9 and J usage is TRBJ2-7, with 7 bases fitting TRBD1. CDR1 and CDR2 from the germline V gene are SEHNR and FQNEAQ (reference sequence). This CDR3 comprises 14 residues. Trimming cost V 3 bases and J 4 bases; bases outside gene matches: 6. The full variable domain, with the rest looked up from reference TRBV7-9 and TRBJ2-7, is DTGVSQNPRHKITKRGQNVTFRCDPISEHNRLYWYRQTLGQGPEFLTYFQNEAQLEKSRLLSDRFSAERPKGSFSTLEIQRTEQGDSAMYLCASSFGTVGYEQYFGPGTRLTVT.

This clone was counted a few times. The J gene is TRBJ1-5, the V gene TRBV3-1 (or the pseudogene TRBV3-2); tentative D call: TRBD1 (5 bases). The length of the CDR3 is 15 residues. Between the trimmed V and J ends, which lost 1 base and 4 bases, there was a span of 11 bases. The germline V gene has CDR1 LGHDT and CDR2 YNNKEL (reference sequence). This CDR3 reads CASSQVWGPNQPQHF. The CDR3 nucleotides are TGTGCCAGCAGCCAAGTGTGGGGACCAAATCAGCCCCAGCATTTT.

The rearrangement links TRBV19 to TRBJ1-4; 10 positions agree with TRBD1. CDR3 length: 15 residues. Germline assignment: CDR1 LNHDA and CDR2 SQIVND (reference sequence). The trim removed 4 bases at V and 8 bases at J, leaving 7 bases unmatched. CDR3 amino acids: CASSNRQGAGEKLFF. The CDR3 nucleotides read TGTGCCAGTAGTAACCGACAGGGGGCAGGAGAAAAACTGTTTTTT. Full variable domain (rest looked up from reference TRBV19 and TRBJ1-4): DGGITQSPKYLFRKEGQNVTLSCEQNLNHDAMYWYRQDPGQGLRLIYYSQIVNDFQKGDIAEGYSVSREKKESFPLTVTSAQKNPTAFYLCASSNRQGAGEKLFFGSGTQLSVL.

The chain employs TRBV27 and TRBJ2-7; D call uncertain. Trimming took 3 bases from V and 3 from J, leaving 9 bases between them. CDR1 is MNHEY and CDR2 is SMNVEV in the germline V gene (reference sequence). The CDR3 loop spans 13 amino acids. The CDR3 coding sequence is TGTGCCAGCAGTTTGGGCAGAATCTACGAGCAGTACTTC. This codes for CASSLGRIYEQYF.

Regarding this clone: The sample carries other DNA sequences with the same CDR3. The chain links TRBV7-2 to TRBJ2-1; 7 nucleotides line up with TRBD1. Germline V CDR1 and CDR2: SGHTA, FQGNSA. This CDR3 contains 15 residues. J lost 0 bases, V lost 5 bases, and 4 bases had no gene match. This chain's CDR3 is CASSLDRDSYNEQFF. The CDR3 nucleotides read TGTGCCAGCAGCCTCGACAGGGACTCCTACAATGAGCAGTTCTTC.

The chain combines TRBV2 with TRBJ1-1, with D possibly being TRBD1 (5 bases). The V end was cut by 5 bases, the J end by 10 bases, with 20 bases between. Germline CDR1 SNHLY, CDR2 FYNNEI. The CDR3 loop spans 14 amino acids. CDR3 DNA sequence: TGTGCCAGCAGTTACCCCGGGACCGTGGTTGGAGCTTTCTTT. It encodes CASSYPGTVVGAFF.

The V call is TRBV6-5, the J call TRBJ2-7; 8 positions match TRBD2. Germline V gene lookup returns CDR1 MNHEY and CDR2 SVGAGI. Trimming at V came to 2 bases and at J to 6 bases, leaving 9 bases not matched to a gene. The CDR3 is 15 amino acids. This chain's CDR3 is CASSYSSGGLVEQYF. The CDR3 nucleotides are TGTGCCAGCAGTTACAGCAGCGGGGGCCTAGTCGAGCAGTACTTC.

The CDR3 DNA reads as TGTGCCAGCAGGGATAGCGGGTACTCCTACGAGCAGTACTTC. Amino acid sequence: CASRDSGYSYEQYF. This sequence joins TRBV6-6 and TRBJ2-7; 7 bases fit TRBD2. Germline CDR1 and CDR2: MNHNY and SVGAGI (reference sequence). The CDR3 loop spans 14 amino acids. The junction had 5 bases not matched to a gene; V was cut back by 6 bases and J by 0 bases.

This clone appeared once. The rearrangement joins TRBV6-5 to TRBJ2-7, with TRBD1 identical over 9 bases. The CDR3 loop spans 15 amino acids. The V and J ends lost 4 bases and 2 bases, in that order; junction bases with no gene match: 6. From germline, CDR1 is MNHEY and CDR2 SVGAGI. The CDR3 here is CASSSPGQGTYEQYF. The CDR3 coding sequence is TGTGCCAGCAGTTCGCCGGGACAGGGAACCTACGAGCAGTACTTC.

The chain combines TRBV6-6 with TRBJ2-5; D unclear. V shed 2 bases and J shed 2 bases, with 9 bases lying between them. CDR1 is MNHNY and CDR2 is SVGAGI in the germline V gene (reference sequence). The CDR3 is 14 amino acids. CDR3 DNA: TGTGCCAGCAGTTACCTCGTCCGTCAAGAGACCCAGTACTTC. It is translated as CASSYLVRQETQYF.

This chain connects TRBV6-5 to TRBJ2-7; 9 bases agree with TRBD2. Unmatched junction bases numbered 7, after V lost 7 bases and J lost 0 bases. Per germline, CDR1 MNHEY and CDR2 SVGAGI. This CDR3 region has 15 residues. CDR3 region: CASNPAGGYSYEQYF. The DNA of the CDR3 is TGTGCCAGCAATCCAGCGGGGGGCTACTCCTACGAGCAGTACTTC.

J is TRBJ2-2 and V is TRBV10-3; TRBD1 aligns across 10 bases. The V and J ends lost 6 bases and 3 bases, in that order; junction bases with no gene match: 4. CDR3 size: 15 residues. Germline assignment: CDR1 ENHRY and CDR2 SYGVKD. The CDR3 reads CAIRRQGADTGELFF. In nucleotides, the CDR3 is TGTGCCATCAGGAGACAGGGGGCGGACACCGGGGAGCTGTTTTTT.

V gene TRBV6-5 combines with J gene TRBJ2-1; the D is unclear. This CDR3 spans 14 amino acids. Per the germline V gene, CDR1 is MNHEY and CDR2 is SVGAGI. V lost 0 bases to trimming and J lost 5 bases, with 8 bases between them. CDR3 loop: CASSYSGVNNEQFF. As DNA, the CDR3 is TGTGCCAGCAGTTACTCAGGCGTTAACAATGAGCAGTTCTTC.

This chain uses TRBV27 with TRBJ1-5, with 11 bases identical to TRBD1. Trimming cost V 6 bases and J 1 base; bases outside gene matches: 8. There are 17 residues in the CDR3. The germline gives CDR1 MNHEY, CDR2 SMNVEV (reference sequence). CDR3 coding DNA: TGTGCCAGCAGAGCAAACCGGGACAGGGGGAGCAATCAGCCCCAGCATTTT. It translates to CASRANRDRGSNQPQHF.

For the CDR3, the DNA is TGTGCCAGCAGGAAAGTTCAGGAGGCCGGGGAGCTGTTTTTT. This codes for CASRKVQEAGELFF. The gene calls are TRBV5-4 and TRBJ2-2; D is perhaps TRBD2 (5 bases). Germline CDR1 SGHNT, CDR2 YYREEE (reference sequence). The CDR3 spans 14 residues. With 5 bases removed from V and 6 bases from J, the gap between germline ends came to 14 bases.

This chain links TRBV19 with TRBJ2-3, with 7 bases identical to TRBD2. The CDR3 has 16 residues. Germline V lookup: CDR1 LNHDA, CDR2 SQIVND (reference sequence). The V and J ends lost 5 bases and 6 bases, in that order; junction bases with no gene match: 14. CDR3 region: CASSWSGILHVDTQYF. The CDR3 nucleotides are TGTGCCAGTAGTTGGAGCGGGATACTTCACGTGGATACGCAGTATTTT. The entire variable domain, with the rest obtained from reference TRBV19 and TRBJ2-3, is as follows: DGGITQSPKYLFRKEGQNVTLSCEQNLNHDAMYWYRQDPGQGLRLIYYSQIVNDFQKGDIAEGYSVSREKKESFPLTVTSAQKNPTAFYLCASSWSGILHVDTQYFGPGTRLTVL.

The CDR3 nucleotides are TGCGCCAGCAGCTTTGGGACCGTAAATGAAAAACTGTTTTTT. This gives the protein CASSFGTVNEKLFF. The genes are TRBV5-1 and TRBJ1-4; a possible D gene is TRBD1 (5 bases). CDR3 length: 14 residues. V shed 2 bases and J shed 5 bases, with 10 bases lying between them. Per the germline V gene, CDR1 is SGHRS and CDR2 is YFSETQ.

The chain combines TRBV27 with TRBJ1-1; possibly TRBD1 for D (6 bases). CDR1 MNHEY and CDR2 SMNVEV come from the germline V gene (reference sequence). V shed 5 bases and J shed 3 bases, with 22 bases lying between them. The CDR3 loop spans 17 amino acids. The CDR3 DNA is TGTGCCAGCAGTACCCTAAACAGGGTTGGGATCCACACTGAAGCTTTCTTT. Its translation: CASSTLNRVGIHTEAFF.